This TCR beta chain emerged from a study of monozygotic twins with inflammatory bowel disease. For every donor, one blood sample of about 2.5 ml was drawn. Using eight separate reactions per sample, the authors generated cDNA. No DNA is given; TCRdb re-called the 5' RACE reads and lists each CDR3 protein once. Its table records 300,000 to 400,000 distinct CDR3 sequences. The CDR3 length is 14 residues. The sequence came from a human donor with ulcerative colitis or Crohn's disease, or a healthy co-twin of an affected twin (not recorded which). The chain joins TRBV12-3 or TRBV12-4 to TRBJ2-7; TCRdb's D call of TRBD1 is untestable without DNA. Sequencing was performed on blood. CDR3: CASTSSQGGYEQYF.